The clone carrying this TCR beta chain was observed a few times. This entry belongs to a study of early T cells in non-severe SARS-CoV-2 infection. Study background: Whole-blood bulk RNA, unsorted, was sequenced, and chains were unpaired.

Each cDNA molecule carried a unique molecular identifier. Via MiXCR, TCRdb re-called the 5' RACE reads, giving one row per CDR3 protein. This table has 50,000 to 85,000 distinct CDR3 sequences, approximately 8.3% appearing once. V gave up 6 bases and J gave up 0 bases; unmatched junction bases: 8. Germline V lookup: CDR1 DFQATT, CDR2 SNEGSKA (reference sequence). The CDR3 consists of 17 residues. The material sequenced was whole blood. This receptor was taken from an adult who was a healthcare worker with PCR-confirmed SARS-CoV-2 infection or an uninfected control (not recorded which). The V call is TRBV20-1, the J call TRBJ2-3; 14 bases are shared with TRBD2. The CDR3 nucleotides read TGCAGTGCCGCACCGGGACTAGCGGGAGCTAGCACAGATACGCAGTATTTT. The encoded protein is CSAAPGLAGASTDTQYF.